Listed below are T cell receptor beta chains from one sample, sequenced in a study of cytomegalovirus exposure and HLA in healthy donors. Sequencing used immunoSEQ multiplex PCR; TCRdb keeps in-frame clones, though not all of them. In the table there are around 120,000 clones, 70% of which are singletons. The sequenced sample was PBMCs. The receptors derive from a man between 40 and 49 years old in good health and CMV-seropositive. CDR3s include the opening cysteine and the closing phenylalanine or tryptophan. A D gene is named only where the DNA matches it firmly. Not all rows give a size; the values are once, few, many and, for expanded clones, a class.

D: TRBD1; J: TRBJ1-2; V: TRBV6-6; size: once; DNA: TGTGCCAGCAGTTCCGGACAGGGCGGCTACGGCTACACCTTC; CDR3: CASSSGQGGYGYTF
D: .; J: TRBJ2-5; V: TRBV6-5; size: .; DNA: TGTGCCAGCAGTCAGGGACATTACCAAGAGACCCAGTACTTC; CDR3: CASSQGHYQETQYF
D: .; J: TRBJ2-1; V: TRBV21-1; size: .; DNA: TGTGCCAGCAGGTTGGGGGACGGGACAGGTCACAATGAGCAGTTCTTC; CDR3: CASRLGDGTGHNEQFF
D: .; J: TRBJ1-5; V: TRBV18; size: .; DNA: TGTGCCAGCTCACCTTCGGGCAGGGACAATCAGCCCCAGCATTTT; CDR3: CASSPSGRDNQPQHF
D: TRBD2; J: TRBJ2-3; V: TRBV29-1; size: few; DNA: TGCAGCGTTGAAGCCGGGACTAGAACAGATACGCAGTATTTT; CDR3: CSVEAGTRTDTQYF
D: TRBD1; J: TRBJ2-1; V: TRBV7-8; size: .; DNA: TGTGCCAGCAGGTTACGAGCCGGGACAGGGAGCTACAATGAGCAGTTCTTC; CDR3: CASRLRAGTGSYNEQFF
D: TRBD2; J: TRBJ2-7; V: TRBV5-1; size: few; DNA: TGCGCCAGCAGCTCCTCTAGTGTAGCGGGAGTTTACGAGCAGTACTTC; CDR3: CASSSSSVAGVYEQYF
D: .; J: TRBJ1-1; V: TRBV7-9; size: .; DNA: TGTTCCAGCAGCTTAGCAGGGGCGGGAGGCACTGAAGCTTTCTTT; CDR3: CSSSLAGAGGTEAFF
D: TRBD1; J: TRBJ1-3; V: TRBV6-1; size: .; DNA: TGTGCCAGCAGTGAGGGACAGGGTGCTGGAAACACCATATATTTT; CDR3: CASSEGQGAGNTIYF
D: TRBD1; J: TRBJ2-7; V: TRBV4-3; size: .; DNA: TGCGCCAGCAGCCGGACCGACAGGGTGAGCAACGAGCAGTACTTC; CDR3: CASSRTDRVSNEQYF
D: .; J: TRBJ2-1; V: TRBV9; size: .; DNA: TGTGCCAGCAGCGTAGTTCCGGTTCGTGAGCAGTTCTTC; CDR3: CASSVVPVREQFF
D: TRBD1; J: TRBJ1-1; V: TRBV11-3; size: few; DNA: TGTGCCAGCAGCCTGACAGGGGGAGACACTGAAGCTTTCTTT; CDR3: CASSLTGGDTEAFF
D: TRBD2; J: TRBJ2-1; V: TRBV30; size: few; DNA: TGTGCCTGGAGTCTGGGACTAGCGGGGAATGAGCAGTTCTTC; CDR3: CAWSLGLAGNEQFF
D: TRBD2; J: TRBJ2-5; V: TRBV12-5; size: .; DNA: TGTGCTAGTGGTTCCTGGACTAGCGGGAGTGAGACCCAGTACTTC; CDR3: CASGSWTSGSETQYF
D: .; J: TRBJ1-2; V: TRBV19; size: once; DNA: TGTGCCAGTAGTCCGACTGCGGGTTCCTCGGATGGCTACACCTTC; CDR3: CASSPTAGSSDGYTF
D: .; J: TRBJ2-4; V: TRBV5-1; size: .; DNA: TGCGCCAGCAAAGAGGGGGATATAGCCAAAAACATTCAGTACTTC; CDR3: CASKEGDIAKNIQYF
D: .; J: TRBJ2-6; V: TRBV10-1; size: .; DNA: TGCGCCAGCAGTGAGCCCAGAGTAGCAGTAGCCAACGTCCTGACTTTC; CDR3: CASSEPRVAVANVLTF
D: TRBD2; J: TRBJ2-1; V: TRBV15; size: .; DNA: TGTGCCACAGATCTAGCGGGGGTACTGAACGAGCAGTTCTTC; CDR3: CATDLAGVLNEQFF
D: TRBD2; J: TRBJ2-1; V: TRBV28; size: .; DNA: TGTGCCACCCTCAGTAGACTAGCGGGAGTGAACTACAATGAGCAGTTCTTC; CDR3: CATLSRLAGVNYNEQFF
D: .; J: TRBJ1-2; V: TRBV7-6; size: .; DNA: TGTGCCAGCAGCCCTCGAGGAATTAGCGATGGCTACACCTTC; CDR3: CASSPRGISDGYTF
D: TRBD2; J: TRBJ2-7; V: TRBV28; size: .; DNA: TGTGCCAGCAGTATCCGACTAGCGGGAGACGAGCAGTACTTC; CDR3: CASSIRLAGDEQYF
D: .; J: TRBJ1-2; V: TRBV6-6; size: .; DNA: TGTGCCAGCAGTTACTCATTACATGGTGGCTACACCTTC; CDR3: CASSYSLHGGYTF
D: .; J: TRBJ2-1; V: TRBV6-1; size: .; DNA: TGTGCCAGCAGTGAAGCGCTTCCTGGCGGGATAGCCTACAATGAGCAGTTCTTC; CDR3: CASSEALPGGIAYNEQFF
D: TRBD1; J: TRBJ2-5; V: TRBV4-3; size: .; DNA: TGCGCCAGCAGCCAAGATCTTAGGGGGCTGAGGGAGACCCAGTACTTC; CDR3: CASSQDLRGLRETQYF
D: TRBD1; J: TRBJ1-1; V: TRBV5-1; size: .; DNA: TGCGCCAGCAGCTCCCGCCTGGGACCGGGACAGGGGAAAACTGAAGCTTTCTTT; CDR3: CASSSRLGPGQGKTEAFF
D: .; J: TRBJ1-5; V: TRBV28; size: .; DNA: TGTGCCAGCAGTTTATCAGGGGTGGGAGAGCAGCCCCAGCATTTT; CDR3: CASSLSGVGEQPQHF
D: .; J: TRBJ2-2; V: TRBV29-1; size: .; DNA: TGCAGCGTTGAAGTAACAGGGCACACCGGGGAGCTGTTTTTT; CDR3: CSVEVTGHTGELFF
D: TRBD2; J: TRBJ2-7; V: TRBV28; size: few; DNA: TGTGCCAGCAGGGAAGGAGCGGGAGGGTACGAGCAGTACTTC; CDR3: CASREGAGGYEQYF
D: TRBD2; J: TRBJ2-1; V: TRBV9; size: .; DNA: TGTGCCAGCAGCCAAGGGAAAGCGGGAGAAGACAATGAGCAGTTCTTC; CDR3: CASSQGKAGEDNEQFF
D: TRBD1; J: TRBJ1-2; V: TRBV7-9; size: .; DNA: TGTGCCAGCAGCTTTGAATCTAACACAGGGGACCATGGCTACACCTTC; CDR3: CASSFESNTGDHGYTF
D: TRBD2; J: TRBJ2-1; V: TRBV28; size: .; DNA: TGTGCCAGCAGTTTTCGCGGGAGCGCTTCCTACAATGAGCAGTTCTTC; CDR3: CASSFRGSASYNEQFF
D: .; J: TRBJ2-7; V: TRBV28; size: .; DNA: TGTGCCAGCAGTTTCGACAGTGCATCCTACGAGCAGTACTTC; CDR3: CASSFDSASYEQYF
D: .; J: TRBJ2-4; V: TRBV15; size: .; DNA: TGTGCCACCAGCAGCCCCACAGGTTCCAAAAACATTCAGTACTTC; CDR3: CATSSPTGSKNIQYF
D: .; J: TRBJ1-1; V: TRBV5-1; size: .; DNA: TGCGCCAGCAGCTTTGAGAGGGCTTACACTGAAGCTTTCTTT; CDR3: CASSFERAYTEAFF
D: .; J: TRBJ2-1; V: TRBV19; size: .; DNA: TGTGCCAGTAACCAGCCGACAAATGAGCAGTTCTTC; CDR3: CASNQPTNEQFF
D: TRBD2; J: TRBJ2-1; V: TRBV19; size: .; DNA: TGTGCCAGTAGTATAGGGACTAGCGGAATCAATGAGCAGTTCTTC; CDR3: CASSIGTSGINEQFF
D: TRBD2; J: TRBJ2-5; V: TRBV5-1; size: .; DNA: TGCGCCAGCAGCTACGGACTAGCGGGAAGAGAGACCCAGTACTTC; CDR3: CASSYGLAGRETQYF
D: .; J: TRBJ2-3; V: TRBV11-2; size: .; DNA: TGTGCCAGCAGCTTAGATCAAGATACGCAGTATTTT; CDR3: CASSLDQDTQYF
D: .; J: TRBJ1-3; V: TRBV27; size: .; DNA: TGTGCCAGCAGTTTATCCTCGGGGTGGCACACCATATATTTT; CDR3: CASSLSSGWHTIYF